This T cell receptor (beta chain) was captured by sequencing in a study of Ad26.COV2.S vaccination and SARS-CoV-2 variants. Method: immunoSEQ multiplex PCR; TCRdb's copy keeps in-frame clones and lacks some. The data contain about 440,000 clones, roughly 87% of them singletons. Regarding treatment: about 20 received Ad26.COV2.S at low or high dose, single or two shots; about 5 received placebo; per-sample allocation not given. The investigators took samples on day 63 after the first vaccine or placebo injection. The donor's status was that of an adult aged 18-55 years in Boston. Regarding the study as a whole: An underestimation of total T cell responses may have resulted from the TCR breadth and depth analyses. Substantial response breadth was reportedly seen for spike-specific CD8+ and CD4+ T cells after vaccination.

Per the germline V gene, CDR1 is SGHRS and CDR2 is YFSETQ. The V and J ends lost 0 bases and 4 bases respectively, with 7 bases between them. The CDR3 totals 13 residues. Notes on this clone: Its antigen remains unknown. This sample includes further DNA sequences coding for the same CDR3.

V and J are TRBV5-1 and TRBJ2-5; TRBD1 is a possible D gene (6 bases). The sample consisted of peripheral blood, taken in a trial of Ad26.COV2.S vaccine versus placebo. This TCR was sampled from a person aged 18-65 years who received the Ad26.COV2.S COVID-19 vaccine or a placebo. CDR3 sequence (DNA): TGCGCCAGCAGCTTGGAAGGGGGAGAGACCCAGTACTTC. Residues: CASSLEGGETQYF. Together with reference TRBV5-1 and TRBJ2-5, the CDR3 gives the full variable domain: KAGVTQTPRYLIKTRGQQVTLSCSPISGHRSVSWYQQTPGQGLQFLFEYFSETQRNKGNFPGRFSGRQFSNSRSEMNVSTLELGDSALYLCASSLEGGETQYFGPGTRLLVL.